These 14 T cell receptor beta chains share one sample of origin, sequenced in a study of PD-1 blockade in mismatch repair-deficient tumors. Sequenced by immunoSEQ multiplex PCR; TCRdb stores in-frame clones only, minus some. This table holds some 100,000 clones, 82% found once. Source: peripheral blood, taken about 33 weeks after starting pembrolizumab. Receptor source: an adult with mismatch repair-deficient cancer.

The DNA for the CDR3 is TGTGCCAGCAGTTGGACAGGGTCCTCCTACAATGAGCAGTTCTTC. Encoded protein: CASSWTGSSYNEQFF. The chain carries TRBV9 and TRBJ2-1, with 8 bases that match TRBD1. V shed 5 bases, J shed 0 bases, and the junction held 4 bases outside the gene matches. The CDR3 runs to 15 residues. In germline, CDR1 is SGDLS, CDR2 YYNGEE.

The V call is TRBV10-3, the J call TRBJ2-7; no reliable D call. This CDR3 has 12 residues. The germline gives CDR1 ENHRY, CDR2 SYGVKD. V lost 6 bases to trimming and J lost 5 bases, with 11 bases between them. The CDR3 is CAISPNPNEQYF. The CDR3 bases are TGTGCCATCAGCCCTAACCCCAACGAGCAGTACTTC.

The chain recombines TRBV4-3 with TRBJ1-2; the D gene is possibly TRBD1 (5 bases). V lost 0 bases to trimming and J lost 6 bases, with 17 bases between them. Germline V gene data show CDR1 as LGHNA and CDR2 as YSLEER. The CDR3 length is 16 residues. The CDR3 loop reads CASSQDRPPGLDGYTF. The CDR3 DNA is TGCGCCAGCAGCCAAGATAGGCCCCCAGGGTTGGATGGCTACACCTTC.

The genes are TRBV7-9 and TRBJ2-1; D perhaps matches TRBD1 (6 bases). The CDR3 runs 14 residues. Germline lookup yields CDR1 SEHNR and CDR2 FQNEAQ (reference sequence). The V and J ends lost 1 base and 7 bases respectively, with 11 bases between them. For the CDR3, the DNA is TGTGCCAGCAGCTTAGGGGGACACATTAATGAGCAGTTCTTC. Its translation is CASSLGGHINEQFF.

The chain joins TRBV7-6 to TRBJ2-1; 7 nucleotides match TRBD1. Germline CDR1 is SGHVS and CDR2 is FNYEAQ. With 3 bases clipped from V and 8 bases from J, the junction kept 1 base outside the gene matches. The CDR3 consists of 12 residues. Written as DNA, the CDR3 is TGTGCCAGCAGCTTGCAGGGGGATGAGCAGTTCTTC. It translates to CASSLQGDEQFF.

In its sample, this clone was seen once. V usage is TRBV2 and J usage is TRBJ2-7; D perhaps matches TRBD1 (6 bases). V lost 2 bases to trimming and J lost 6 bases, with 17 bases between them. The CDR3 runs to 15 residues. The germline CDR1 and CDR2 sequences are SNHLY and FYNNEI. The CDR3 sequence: CASSEMRTDGGEQYF. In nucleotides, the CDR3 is TGTGCCAGCAGTGAAATGCGGACAGACGGAGGCGAGCAGTACTTC.

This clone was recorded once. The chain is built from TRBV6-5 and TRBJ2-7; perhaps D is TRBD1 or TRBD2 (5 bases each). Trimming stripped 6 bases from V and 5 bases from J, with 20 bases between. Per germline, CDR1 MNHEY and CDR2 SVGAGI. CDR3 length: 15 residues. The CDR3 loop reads CASSARGRRVHEQYF. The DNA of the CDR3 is TGTGCCAGCAGCGCCCGGGGCCGGCGCGTCCACGAGCAGTACTTC.

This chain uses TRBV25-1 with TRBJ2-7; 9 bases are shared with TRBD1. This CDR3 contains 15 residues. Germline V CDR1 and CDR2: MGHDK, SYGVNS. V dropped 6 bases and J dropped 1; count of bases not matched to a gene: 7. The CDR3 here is CASSDTGGASYEQYF. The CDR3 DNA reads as TGTGCCAGCAGCGATACAGGGGGCGCGTCCTACGAGCAGTACTTC.

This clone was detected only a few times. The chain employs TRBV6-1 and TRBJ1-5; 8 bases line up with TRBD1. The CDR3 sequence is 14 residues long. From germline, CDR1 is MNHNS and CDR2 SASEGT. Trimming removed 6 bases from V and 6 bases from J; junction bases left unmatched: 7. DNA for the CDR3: TGTGCCAGCAGAAGGACAGGGTCCGGTCAGCCCCAGCATTTT. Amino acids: CASRRTGSGQPQHF.

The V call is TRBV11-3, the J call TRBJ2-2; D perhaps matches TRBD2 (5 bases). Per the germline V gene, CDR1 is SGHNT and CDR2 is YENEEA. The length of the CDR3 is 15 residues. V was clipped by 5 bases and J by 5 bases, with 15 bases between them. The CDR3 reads CASSVGPPGTGELFF. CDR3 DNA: TGTGCCAGCAGCGTCGGGCCCCCGGGAACCGGGGAGCTGTTTTTT.

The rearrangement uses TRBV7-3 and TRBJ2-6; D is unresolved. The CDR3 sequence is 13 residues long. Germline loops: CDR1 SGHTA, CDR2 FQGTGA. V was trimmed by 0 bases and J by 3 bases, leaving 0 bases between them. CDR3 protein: CASSLTGANVLTF. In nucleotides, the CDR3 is TGTGCCAGCAGCTTAACTGGGGCCAACGTCCTGACTTTC.

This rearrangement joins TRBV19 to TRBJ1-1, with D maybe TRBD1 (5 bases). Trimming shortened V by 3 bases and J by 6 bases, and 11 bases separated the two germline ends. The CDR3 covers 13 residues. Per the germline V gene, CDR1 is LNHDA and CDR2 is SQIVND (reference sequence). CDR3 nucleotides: TGTGCCAGTAGTATTGTTAGGGGTTCTGAAGCTTTCTTT. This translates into CASSIVRGSEAFF.

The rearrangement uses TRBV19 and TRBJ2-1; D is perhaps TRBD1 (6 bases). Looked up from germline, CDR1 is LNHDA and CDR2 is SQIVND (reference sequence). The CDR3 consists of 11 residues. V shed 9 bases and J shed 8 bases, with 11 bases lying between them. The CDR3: CASDTGYEQFF. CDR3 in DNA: TGTGCCAGCGACACAGGGTATGAGCAGTTCTTC. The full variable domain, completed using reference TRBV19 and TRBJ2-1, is DGGITQSPKYLFRKEGQNVTLSCEQNLNHDAMYWYRQDPGQGLRLIYYSQIVNDFQKGDIAEGYSVSREKKESFPLTVTSAQKNPTAFYLCASDTGYEQFFGPGTRLTVL.

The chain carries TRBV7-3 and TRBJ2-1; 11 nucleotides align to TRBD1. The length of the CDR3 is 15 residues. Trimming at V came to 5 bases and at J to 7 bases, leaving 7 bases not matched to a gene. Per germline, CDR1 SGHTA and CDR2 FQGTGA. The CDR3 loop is CASSQDRGHGNEQFF. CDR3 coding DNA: TGTGCCAGCAGCCAGGACAGGGGGCATGGGAATGAGCAGTTCTTC.